This entry lists 17 T cell receptor beta chains sequenced from one sample in a study of OX40 agonist ivuxolimab in advanced cancers. Only in-frame clones appear in the TCRdb table, and some are missing; sequencing was by immunoSEQ multiplex PCR. The table shows more than 20,000 clones, with around 90% occurring only once. The specimen comprised CD4+ or CD8+ T cells sorted from blood, sampled in a trial of the OX40 agonist ivuxolimab. The receptors shown here come from an adult with an advanced solid tumor such as melanoma, head and neck, liver or kidney cancer.

The chain has TRBV19 and TRBJ2-7, with 10 positions matching TRBD2. This CDR3 is 16 amino acids long. Germline V gene lookup returns CDR1 LNHDA and CDR2 SQIVND (reference sequence). Trimming removed 8 bases from V and 2 bases from J; junction bases left unmatched: 12. In DNA, the CDR3 is TGTGCCAGTTCCCCCTTAAGCGGGAGGGCTCCCTACGAGCAGTACTTC. Residues: CASSPLSGRAPYEQYF. Drawing the rest from reference TRBV19 and TRBJ2-7, the complete variable domain is DGGITQSPKYLFRKEGQNVTLSCEQNLNHDAMYWYRQDPGQGLRLIYYSQIVNDFQKGDIAEGYSVSREKKESFPLTVTSAQKNPTAFYLCASSPLSGRAPYEQYFGPGTRLTVT.

J is TRBJ2-1 and V is TRBV7-6, with 9 bases fitting TRBD2. The V gene's germline CDR1 is SGHVS and CDR2 FNYEAQ. This CDR3 region has 15 residues. J gave up 4 bases and V 4 bases, and 5 bases lay outside the gene matches. Here the CDR3 reads CASSSQRGEYNEQFF. CDR3 nucleotide sequence: TGTGCCAGCAGCTCCCAGCGGGGGGAATACAATGAGCAGTTCTTC.

This chain joins TRBV2 and TRBJ2-1, with TRBD2 as a possible D gene (6 bases). V was shortened by 5 bases and J by 8 bases, with 25 bases between the two germline ends. The CDR3 runs to 17 residues. Germline lookup yields CDR1 SNHLY and CDR2 FYNNEI. CDR3 DNA: TGTGCCAGCAGTTGGGTCAGAGGAGGAATACAGCGGGATGAGCAGTTCTTC. As protein: CASSWVRGGIQRDEQFF. The whole variable domain, remainder taken from reference TRBV2 and TRBJ2-1, is EPEVTQTPSHQVTQMGQEVILRCVPISNHLYFYWYRQILGQKVEFLVSFYNNEISEKSEIFDDQFSVERPDGSNFTLKIRSTKLEDSAMYFCASSWVRGGIQRDEQFFGPGTRLTVL.

Here the CDR3 DNA reads TGTGCCAGCAGCTTAGGGTTCGGGCCGATAGAGACCCAGTACTTC. This gives the protein CASSLGFGPIETQYF. This rearrangement joins TRBV11-3 to TRBJ2-5, with D hard to call. V lost 1 base, J lost 4 bases, and 13 bases lay in between. Germline V gives CDR1 SGHNT, CDR2 YENEEA. This CDR3 has 15 amino acids.

The chain carries TRBV10-2 and TRBJ2-7; 8 nucleotides line up with TRBD1. The germline CDR1 and CDR2 sequences are WSHSY and SAAADI. This CDR3 is built from 14 residues. J gave up 4 bases and V 10 bases, and 12 bases lay outside the gene matches. The CDR3 region is CATSMGTGRYEQYF. The DNA of the CDR3 is TGCGCCACCTCTATGGGGACAGGTCGATACGAGCAGTACTTC.

This sequence joins TRBV12-1 and TRBJ2-7; the D call of TRBD2 is as the table states it, not checked on the DNA. TRBV12-1 is a pseudogene. The CDR3 length is 18 residues. The CDR3 here is CASSANPLAGGTSYEQYF. The CDR3, as DNA: TGTGCCAGCAGCGCAAATCCACTAGCGGGGGGGACCTCCTACGAGCAGTACTTC.

V gene TRBV6-1 combines with J gene TRBJ2-7; maybe TRBD1 (7 bases). Per germline, CDR1 MNHNS and CDR2 SASEGT. The CDR3 is 15 amino acids. V was pared by 2 bases and J by 5 bases, with 16 bases between. The CDR3 is CASSESEGAHHEQYF. CDR3 in DNA: TGTGCCAGCAGTGAATCGGAGGGGGCTCATCACGAGCAGTACTTC.

J is TRBJ2-3 and V is TRBV14; D gene ambiguous. The germline V gene encodes CDR1 SGHDN and CDR2 FVKESK. Trimming shortened V by 3 bases and J by 2 bases, and 9 bases separated the two germline ends. CDR3 length: 14 amino acids. The CDR3: CASSQWVITDTQYF. The CDR3 DNA is TGTGCCAGCAGCCAGTGGGTAATCACAGATACGCAGTATTTT. Filled out from reference TRBV14 and TRBJ2-3, the complete variable domain reads EAGVTQFPSHSVIEKGQTVTLRCDPISGHDNLYWYRRVMGKEIKFLLHFVKESKQDESGMPNNRFLAERTGGTYSTLKVQPAELEDSGVYFCASSQWVITDTQYFGPGTRLTVL.

The V and J genes are TRBV11-2 and TRBJ2-2; 15 bases are shared with TRBD2. V dropped 5 bases and J dropped 8; count of bases not matched to a gene: 3. The CDR3 is 15 amino acids. The V gene's germline CDR1 is SGHAT and CDR2 FQNNGV. CDR3 DNA sequence: TGTGCCAGCAGCGGACTAGCGGGAGGGCGTGGGGAGCTGTTTTTT. It yields the protein CASSGLAGGRGELFF.

The V and J genes are TRBV9 and TRBJ2-7; 7 positions agree with TRBD1. This CDR3 is built from 15 residues. Germline V gene data show CDR1 as SGDLS and CDR2 as YYNGEE. V lost 0 bases to trimming and J lost 2 bases; unmatched junction nucleotides: 5. The CDR3 loop reads CASSVGDSSTYEQYF. The CDR3 region has the DNA TGTGCCAGCAGCGTAGGGGACAGTAGCACCTACGAGCAGTACTTC.

This sequence joins TRBV15 and TRBJ2-7; 8 nucleotides line up with TRBD1. Germline V gene sequence: CDR1 LNHNV, CDR2 YYDKDF (reference sequence). The CDR3 runs 13 residues. The ends lost 4 bases at V and 6 bases at J; junction bases unmatched: 5. This chain's CDR3 is CATSTDRGSEQYF. The DNA for the CDR3 is TGTGCCACCAGCACAGACAGGGGCTCCGAGCAGTACTTC.

This sequence joins TRBV5-1 and TRBJ2-5, with D possibly matching TRBD2 (5 bases). Trimming removed 4 bases from V and 2 bases from J, with 12 bases in between. This CDR3 region has 14 residues. Per the germline V gene, CDR1 is SGHRS and CDR2 is YFSETQ. CDR3 region: CASSRAGPQETQYF. As DNA, the CDR3 is TGCGCCAGCAGCAGGGCGGGTCCACAAGAGACCCAGTACTTC. Based on the CDR3 plus reference TRBV5-1 and TRBJ2-5, the full variable domain is KAGVTQTPRYLIKTRGQQVTLSCSPISGHRSVSWYQQTPGQGLQFLFEYFSETQRNKGNFPGRFSGRQFSNSRSEMNVSTLELGDSALYLCASSRAGPQETQYFGPGTRLLVL.

By proportion, this clone is large. The CDR3 region is CASGDSYGYTF. The CDR3 DNA follows: TGTGCCAGCGGTGACAGCTATGGCTACACCTTC. The genes are TRBV18 and TRBJ1-2; D may be TRBD1 (5 bases). CDR1 is KGHSH, CDR2 LQKENI, per germline. V was cut by 8 bases and J by 4 bases, with 8 bases left in between. This CDR3 region has 11 residues.

The count of this clone is one. The rearrangement uses TRBV30 and TRBJ2-7; D is perhaps TRBD1 or TRBD2 (6 bases each). The CDR3 is 15 residues long. CDR1 is GTSNPN, CDR2 SVGIG, per germline (reference sequence). Trimming took 0 bases from V and 3 from J, leaving 15 bases between them. CDR3 amino acids: CAWSVFGGGGYEQYF. CDR3 nucleotide sequence: TGTGCCTGGAGTGTATTCGGGGGCGGAGGCTACGAGCAGTACTTC.

The chain couples TRBV27 to TRBJ1-5; TRBD1 matches at 7 bases. Germline CDR1 reads MNHEY; CDR2 reads SMNVEV (reference sequence). V gave up 2 bases and J gave up 2 bases; unmatched junction bases: 6. The CDR3 covers 16 residues. CDR3 region: CASSLGHRGGNQPQHF. In nucleotides, the CDR3 is TGTGCCAGCAGTTTAGGGCACAGGGGTGGCAATCAGCCCCAGCATTTT.

This chain uses TRBV7-6 with TRBJ2-7; 9 bases are shared with TRBD1. This CDR3 comprises 15 residues. Looked up from germline, CDR1 is SGHVS and CDR2 is FNYEAQ. V lost 5 bases to trimming and J lost 0 bases; unmatched junction nucleotides: 5. The CDR3 spells CASSPRQGDSYEQYF. Here the CDR3 DNA reads TGTGCCAGCAGCCCCAGACAGGGGGACTCCTACGAGCAGTACTTC.

The rearrangement links TRBV4-3 to TRBJ2-7; D perhaps matches TRBD2 (6 bases). This CDR3 region has 16 residues. In germline, CDR1 is LGHNA, CDR2 YSLEER. Trimming removed 0 bases at V and 0 bases at J, with 12 bases between. CDR3 sequence: CASSQDEEGSSYEQYF. CDR3 nucleotides: TGCGCCAGCAGCCAAGATGAGGAGGGGTCCTCCTACGAGCAGTACTTC.